A selection of T cell receptor beta chains follows, all from one sample in a study of cytomegalovirus exposure and HLA in healthy donors. Libraries were prepared by immunoSEQ multiplex PCR; TCRdb keeps only in-frame clonotypes and omits some of them. The data hold about 110,000 clones, with roughly 80% observed a single time. The specimen sequenced was PBMCs. Receptor source: a young man in good health and CMV-seropositive. Each CDR3 is given with its conserved first and last residue. The D gene is left open where the match is weak. Some rows have no size entry. The others give once, few or many, or a class for an expanded clone.

j_call v_call d_call clone_size cdr3_aa cdr3_nt
TRBJ1-2 TRBV4-1 NA NA CASSQASNYGYTF TGCGCCAGCAGCCAAGCGTCTAACTATGGCTACACCTTC
TRBJ2-2 TRBV7-9 TRBD2 NA CASSSGLAVTGELFF TGTGCCAGCAGCTCCGGACTAGCGGTCACCGGGGAGCTGTTTTTT
TRBJ1-1 TRBV7-2 NA NA CASSLSPTRNTEAFF TGTGCCAGCAGCTTATCCCCTACGCGGAACACTGAAGCTTTCTTT
TRBJ2-3 TRBV10-2 TRBD2 few CASSVGGRTDTQYF TGCGCCAGCAGTGTGGGGGGGAGGACAGATACGCAGTATTTT
TRBJ1-4 TRBV11-2 NA NA CASTHPGATEKLFF TGTGCCAGCACGCATCCGGGAGCTACGGAAAAACTGTTTTTT
TRBJ2-3 TRBV2 TRBD1 once CASSESRQGVTDTQYF TGTGCCAGCAGTGAGTCCCGGCAGGGGGTCACAGATACGCAGTATTTT
TRBJ2-1 TRBV25-1 TRBD1 NA CASSDLDRGAYNEQFF TGTGCCAGCAGTGATCTTGACAGGGGGGCCTACAATGAGCAGTTCTTC
TRBJ1-3 TRBV19 NA NA CASRTTNSGNTIYF TGTGCCAGTAGGACTACTAACTCTGGAAACACCATATATTTT
TRBJ2-2 TRBV15 TRBD2 NA CATSSDAGGLVGELFF TGTGCCACCAGCAGTGATGCGGGGGGGCTGGTCGGGGAGCTGTTTTTT
TRBJ2-3 TRBV6-6 TRBD2 NA CASSYLRGGDTQYF TGTGCCAGCAGTTATCTCCGGGGGGGAGATACGCAGTATTTT
TRBJ1-1 TRBV6-5 NA NA CASSYAAEPNTEAFF TGTGCCAGCAGTTACGCCGCCGAGCCGAACACTGAAGCTTTCTTT
TRBJ2-6 TRBV18 TRBD1 NA CASSQNAPSRDRHSGANVLTF TGTGCCAGCTCACAAAACGCCCCCAGCCGGGACAGACACTCTGGGGCCAACGTCCTGACTTTC
TRBJ1-1 TRBV9 NA NA CASSVGDSMNTEAFF TGTGCCAGCAGCGTAGGGGACTCTATGAACACTGAAGCTTTCTTT
TRBJ1-6 TRBV11-2 NA NA CASSPMGPFNSPLHF TGTGCCAGCAGCCCTATGGGGCCTTTCAATTCACCCCTCCACTTT
TRBJ2-5 TRBV19 NA NA CASCPSGGGGETQYF TGTGCCAGTTGCCCATCTGGAGGGGGCGGAGAGACCCAGTACTTC
TRBJ2-1 TRBV2 NA NA CASSVATEQFF TGTGCCAGCAGTGTTGCTACTGAGCAGTTCTTC
TRBJ2-2 TRBV25-1 NA once CASSAGRQGYTGELFF TGTGCCAGCAGTGCTGGGCGGCAGGGTTACACCGGGGAGCTGTTTTTT
TRBJ2-1 TRBV6-5 TRBD2 once CASSYKLAGVEQFF TGTGCCAGCAGTTACAAACTAGCGGGGGTTGAGCAGTTCTTC
TRBJ2-1 TRBV27 TRBD1 NA CASSLFFLGQGSNEQFF TGTGCCAGCAGTTTATTTTTTTTGGGACAGGGGAGCAATGAGCAGTTCTTC
TRBJ2-5 TRBV25-1 NA NA CASSDGESGETQYF TGTGCCAGCAGTGACGGTGAATCGGGAGAGACCCAGTACTTC
TRBJ2-7 TRBV19 TRBD2 NA CASSIEAGGYEQYF TGTGCCAGTAGTATAGAAGCGGGAGGGTACGAGCAGTACTTC